This TCR beta chain was recorded in a study of blood T cells in healthy people across ages. Findings and caveats of the study: When set beside aged donors, long-lived donors presented more naive CD4+ cells and higher diversity.

The V gene end was trimmed by 0 bases and the J gene end by 5 bases; junction bases not matched to a gene: 4. From germline, CDR1 is LGHNA and CDR2 YSLEER. The CDR3 contains 14 residues. A second 7 to 11 cycle PCR used barcoded and J-beta primers. Each CDR3 protein gets one entry after TCRdb re-called the 5' RACE reads with MiXCR. This sample has around 1,500,000 distinct CDR3 sequences, with roughly 28% found just once. This clonotype was recorded a few times. What it recognizes is unknown. Specimen: blood. V usage is TRBV4-3 and J usage is TRBJ2-7, with 7 bases that match TRBD2. This clonotype was obtained from a woman in her 30s in good health. The CDR3 bases are TGCGCCAGCAGCCAAGACTCTGGGGGGGACGAGCAGTACTTC. Translated, it gives CASSQDSGGDEQYF.